These 18 T cell receptor beta chains were sequenced from one sample in a study of PD-1 blockade in classical Hodgkin lymphoma. Assay used: immunoSEQ multiplex PCR; TCRdb lists only in-frame clones, some missing. The sample carries 75,000 to 95,000 clones, approximately 83% recorded once. The time point denotes: cycle 4 day 1 (C4D1), after less than seven weeks of nivolumab. Every one of the patients relapsed after autologous stem cell transplantation (brentuximab vedotin exposure was variable). The source was peripheral blood mononuclear cells (PBMCs), collected before the fourth cycle of nivolumab. The receptors were gathered from a human donor with classical Hodgkin lymphoma.

This clone is a singleton in its sample. This chain connects TRBV6-5 to TRBJ2-7; TRBD1 matches 7 bases. The CDR3 totals 15 residues. With 5 bases clipped from V and 0 bases from J, the junction kept 7 bases outside the gene matches. Looked up from germline, CDR1 is MNHEY and CDR2 is SVGAGI. CDR3 residues: CASSTPGGASYEQYF. In DNA form, the CDR3 reads TGTGCCAGCAGTACCCCAGGGGGTGCCTCCTACGAGCAGTACTTC.

This clone has just a few counts. V is TRBV10-3 and J is TRBJ2-7; tentative D call: TRBD1 (6 bases). With 8 bases removed from V and 0 bases from J, the gap between germline ends came to 11 bases. The CDR3 covers 13 residues. Germline values: CDR1 ENHRY, CDR2 SYGVKD. CDR3 in amino acids: CAIAADSSYEQYF. CDR3 nucleotide sequence: TGTGCCATCGCGGCGGACAGCTCCTACGAGCAGTACTTC.

The chain carries TRBV5-6 and TRBJ2-7; a possible D gene is TRBD1 (6 bases). Germline CDR1 SGHDT, CDR2 YYEEEE. V was shortened by 4 bases and J by 0 bases, with 14 bases between the two germline ends. CDR3 size: 15 residues. CDR3 sequence reads: CASSPGQTLSYEQYF. The CDR3 DNA sequence: TGTGCCAGCAGCCCCGGACAGACCCTCTCCTACGAGCAGTACTTC.

V usage is TRBV4-1 and J usage is TRBJ1-1; D is unresolved. Germline V lookup: CDR1 MGHRA, CDR2 YSYEKL. V lost 0 bases and J 5 bases, leaving 7 bases between the germline ends. The CDR3 totals 13 residues. CDR3 sequence: CASSQDQGTEAFF. The CDR3 DNA follows: TGCGCCAGCAGCCAAGATCAAGGAACTGAAGCTTTCTTT.

The rearrangement links TRBV28 to TRBJ2-3; TRBD1 is a possible D gene (6 bases). Looked up from germline, CDR1 is MDHEN and CDR2 is SYDVKM. CDR3 length: 18 residues. V gave up 2 bases and J gave up 2 bases, with 20 bases separating them. CDR3 residues: CASSLQRPGVGNTDTQYF. CDR3 DNA sequence: TGTGCCAGCAGTTTACAGCGACCAGGGGTTGGGAACACAGATACGCAGTATTTT. The complete variable domain, with remaining parts taken from reference TRBV28 and TRBJ2-3, reads DVKVTQSSRYLVKRTGEKVFLECVQDMDHENMFWYRQDPGLGLRLIYFSYDVKMKEKGDIPEGYSVSREKKERFSLILESASTNQTSMYLCASSLQRPGVGNTDTQYFGPGTRLTVL.

This CDR3 is CATSRPGGPDIYGYTF. CDR3 in DNA: TGTGCCACCAGCAGACCGGGGGGCCCCGATATCTATGGCTACACCTTC. This chain links TRBV15 with TRBJ1-2; D may be TRBD1 (6 bases). The V end was cut by 2 bases, the J end by 4 bases, with 17 bases between. The V gene's germline CDR1 is LNHNV and CDR2 YYDKDF (reference sequence). The CDR3 spans 16 residues. The full variable domain, rest sourced from reference TRBV15 and TRBJ1-2, is DAMVIQNPRYQVTQFGKPVTLSCSQTLNHNVMYWYQQKSSQAPKLLFHYYDKDFNNEADTPDNFQSRRPNTSFCFLDIRSPGLGDTAMYLCATSRPGGPDIYGYTFGSGTRLTVV.

This sequence joins TRBV28 and TRBJ1-1, with D unclear. The CDR3 is 15 residues long. Germline V gives CDR1 MDHEN, CDR2 SYDVKM. Between the trimmed V and J ends, which lost 5 bases and 3 bases, there was a span of 16 bases. The chain's CDR3 is CASSRGRSSYTEAFF. Written as DNA, the CDR3 is TGTGCCAGCAGTCGCGGCAGATCAAGCTACACTGAAGCTTTCTTT.

Comment on this clone: Other DNA sequences from this sample encode an identical CDR3 as well. The J gene is TRBJ1-5, the V gene TRBV19; 9 nucleotides match TRBD1. CDR3 length: 15 amino acids. Looked up from germline, CDR1 is LNHDA and CDR2 is SQIVND (reference sequence). The ends lost 5 bases at V and 4 bases at J; junction bases unmatched: 6. The CDR3 coding sequence is TGTGCCAGTAGTTTAACAGGGGGCGGGAATCAGCCCCAGCATTTT. Its protein product is CASSLTGGGNQPQHF.

This chain uses TRBV2 with TRBJ2-7; either TRBD1 or TRBD2 may supply D (7 bases each). This CDR3 is 14 amino acids long. The germline V gene encodes CDR1 SNHLY and CDR2 FYNNEI. V lost 5 bases and J lost 6, with 17 bases in between. CDR3 in amino acids: CASSKGGTVPEQYF. The CDR3 DNA reads TGTGCCAGCAGTAAGGGGGGGACAGTCCCCGAGCAGTACTTC. Variable domain in full (rest from reference TRBV2 and TRBJ2-7): EPEVTQTPSHQVTQMGQEVILRCVPISNHLYFYWYRQILGQKVEFLVSFYNNEISEKSEIFDDQFSVERPDGSNFTLKIRSTKLEDSAMYFCASSKGGTVPEQYFGPGTRLTVT.

This clone was detected only a few times. V and J are TRBV9 and TRBJ1-2, with D perhaps TRBD1 (6 bases). Trimming removed 2 bases from V and 6 bases from J, with 11 bases in between. CDR3 length: 13 residues. CDR1 is SGDLS, CDR2 YYNGEE, per germline. The CDR3 sequence: CASSVLQGNGYTF. In DNA form, the CDR3 reads TGTGCCAGCAGCGTGCTCCAGGGGAATGGCTACACCTTC.

The rearrangement joins TRBV5-8 to TRBJ2-5, with a tentative D call TRBD2 (6 bases). Trimming cost V 0 bases and J 0 bases, with 9 bases left between them. The germline gives CDR1 SGHTS, CDR2 YDEGEE. The CDR3 is 15 residues long. The CDR3 nucleotides read TGTGCCAGCAGCTTGGCAACTAGCAACCAAGAGACCCAGTACTTC. Its protein product is CASSLATSNQETQYF.

V is TRBV10-3 and J is TRBJ2-3; D is unresolved. CDR3 length equals 12 residues. The germline V gene encodes CDR1 ENHRY and CDR2 SYGVKD. V was clipped by 2 bases and J by 4 bases, with 4 bases between them. CDR3 loop: CAISELPDTQYF. The CDR3, as DNA: TGTGCCATCAGTGAGCTACCAGATACGCAGTATTTT.

This chain links TRBV18 with TRBJ2-3; D gene ambiguous. Trimming left V 6 bases short and J 0 bases short, with 10 bases between. Germline V gene sequence: CDR1 KGHSH, CDR2 LQKENI. CDR3 length equals 14 residues. The CDR3 sequence: CASSLGRSTDTQYF. CDR3 coding DNA: TGTGCCAGCTCGCTTGGACGAAGCACAGATACGCAGTATTTT.

The CDR3 sequence: CATGTGGGTEAFF. Written as DNA, the CDR3 is TGTGCCACCGGGACAGGGGGTGGCACTGAAGCTTTCTTT. The gene calls are TRBV10-3 and TRBJ1-1; 11 nucleotides match TRBD1. V lost 10 bases, J lost 4 bases, and 5 bases stayed unmatched. The CDR3 runs to 13 residues. Germline values: CDR1 ENHRY, CDR2 SYGVKD.

The rearrangement joins TRBV5-1 to TRBJ2-7; 9 positions agree with TRBD1. The ends lost 2 bases at V and 1 base at J; junction bases unmatched: 7. The CDR3 totals 16 residues. The germline CDR1 and CDR2 sequences are SGHRS and YFSETQ. The CDR3 region has the DNA TGCGCCAGCAGCTTAGGCGGACAGGGGCCTTCCTACGAGCAGTACTTC. Protein sequence: CASSLGGQGPSYEQYF.

The rearrangement joins TRBV6-5 to TRBJ2-2; D ambiguous. This CDR3 is built from 13 residues. From germline, CDR1 is MNHEY and CDR2 SVGAGI. Trimming took 2 bases from V and 2 from J, leaving 3 bases between them. CDR3 nucleotide sequence: TGTGCCAGCAGTTACACCAACACCGGGGAGCTGTTTTTT. This sequence encodes CASSYTNTGELFF.

There are a few counts of this clone. The chain links TRBV10-3 to TRBJ2-7; D is perhaps TRBD1 (5 bases). Per germline, CDR1 ENHRY and CDR2 SYGVKD. The CDR3 length is 12 residues. The V end lost 6 bases, the J end lost 3 bases, and 9 bases lay between the germline ends. For the CDR3, the DNA is TGTGCCATCAGCCCGACAGTCTACGAGCAGTACTTC. Its protein product is CAISPTVYEQYF.

This chain connects TRBV11-3 to TRBJ2-7; weak D call: TRBD1 (5 bases). CDR1 and CDR2 from the germline V gene are SGHNT and YENEEA. There are 14 residues in the CDR3. V gave up 6 bases and J gave up 7 bases, with 19 bases separating them. The CDR3 here is CASRLRAGPGEQYF. Here the CDR3 DNA reads TGTGCCAGCAGGCTCAGGGCAGGGCCCGGAGAGCAGTACTTC.